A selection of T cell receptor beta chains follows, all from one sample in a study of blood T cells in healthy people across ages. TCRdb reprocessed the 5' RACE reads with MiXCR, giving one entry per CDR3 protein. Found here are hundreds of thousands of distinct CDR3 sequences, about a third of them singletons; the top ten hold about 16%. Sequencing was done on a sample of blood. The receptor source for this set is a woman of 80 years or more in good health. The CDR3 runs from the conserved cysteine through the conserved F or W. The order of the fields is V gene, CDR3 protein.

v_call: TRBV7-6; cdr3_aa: CASSLASSMGAQYF
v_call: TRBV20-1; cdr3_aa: CSARDLGIGNTIYF
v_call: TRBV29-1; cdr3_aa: CSVQRGSTGAYEQYF
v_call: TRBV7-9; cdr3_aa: CASSLGGTRYNEQFF
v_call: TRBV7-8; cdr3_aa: CASSFLSNTGELFF
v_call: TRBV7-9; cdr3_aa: CASTLPAGEETQYF
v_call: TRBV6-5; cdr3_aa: CASGYRGGPVTDTQYF
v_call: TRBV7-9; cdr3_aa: CASSSSGTGGQTQYF
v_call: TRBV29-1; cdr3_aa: CSVTGLANYEQYF
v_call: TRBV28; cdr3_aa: CASSVQTGRNTEAFF
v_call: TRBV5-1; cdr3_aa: CASSTGSGGAKNIQYF
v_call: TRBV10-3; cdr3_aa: CATRGSDTRSYNEQFF
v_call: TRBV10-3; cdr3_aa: CAISEAGGNTDTQYF
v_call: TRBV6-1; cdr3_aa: CASSEAYGDRANYGYTF
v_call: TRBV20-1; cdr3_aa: CSAPPGGGYNEQFF
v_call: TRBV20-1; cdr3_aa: CSAGPGYFGEQYF
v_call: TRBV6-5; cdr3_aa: CASTRGRENEQFF
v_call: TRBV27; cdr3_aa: CASSYGGLVTDTQYF
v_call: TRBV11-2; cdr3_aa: CASSLARIYSGSYEQYF
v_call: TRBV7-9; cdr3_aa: CASTVGDNQETQYF
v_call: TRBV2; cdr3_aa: CASGDGGTDTQYF
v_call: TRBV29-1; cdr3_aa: CSVEADTQYF
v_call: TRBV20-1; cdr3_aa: CSARAPTGRTDTQYF
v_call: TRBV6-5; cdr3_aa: CASREGQSGNTIYF
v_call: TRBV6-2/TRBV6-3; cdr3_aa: CASSLQLSQPQHF
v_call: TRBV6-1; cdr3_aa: CASSEVYRGPGELFF